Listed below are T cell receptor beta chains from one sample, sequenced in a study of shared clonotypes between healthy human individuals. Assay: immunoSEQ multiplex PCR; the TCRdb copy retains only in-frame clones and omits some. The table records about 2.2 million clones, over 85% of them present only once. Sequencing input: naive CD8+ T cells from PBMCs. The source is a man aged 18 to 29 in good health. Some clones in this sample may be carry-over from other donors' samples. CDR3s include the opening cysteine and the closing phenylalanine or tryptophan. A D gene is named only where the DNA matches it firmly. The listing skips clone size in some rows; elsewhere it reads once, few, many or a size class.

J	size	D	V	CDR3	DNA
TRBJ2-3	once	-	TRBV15	CATSSVQSGPDTQYF	TGTGCCACCAGCAGCGTTCAGTCAGGGCCAGATACGCAGTATTTT
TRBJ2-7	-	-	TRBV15	CATSWGHPSTEQYF	TGTGCCACCAGTTGGGGACATCCCTCTACGGAGCAGTACTTC
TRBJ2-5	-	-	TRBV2	CASSGRGTVQETQYF	TGTGCCAGCAGCGGGAGAGGGACAGTTCAAGAGACCCAGTACTTC
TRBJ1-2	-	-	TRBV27	CASSLSASLWGEIYGYTF	TGTGCCAGCAGTTTATCGGCCTCCCTATGGGGCGAGATCTATGGCTACACCTTC
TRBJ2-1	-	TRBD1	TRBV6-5	CASRGQGSINEQFF	TGTGCCAGCCGGGGACAGGGGTCAATTAATGAGCAGTTCTTC
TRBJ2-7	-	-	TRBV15	CATSTGGSSYEQYF	TGTGCCACCAGCACTGGGGGTTCGTCCTACGAGCAGTACTTC
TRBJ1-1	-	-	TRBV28	CASSLVGGNTEAFF	TGTGCCAGCAGTTTAGTTGGTGGGAACACTGAAGCTTTCTTT
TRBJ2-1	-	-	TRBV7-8	CASSLGGLNYNEQFF	TGTGCCAGCAGCTTAGGGGGTCTGAACTACAATGAGCAGTTCTTC
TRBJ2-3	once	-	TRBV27	CASSPLRRRSPDTQYF	TGTGCCAGCAGTCCCTTGAGGCGGCGGTCACCAGATACGCAGTATTTT
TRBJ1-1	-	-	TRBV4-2	CASSQVFEGNTEAFF	TGTGCCAGCAGCCAAGTTTTTGAGGGGAACACTGAAGCTTTCTTT
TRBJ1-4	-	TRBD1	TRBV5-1	CASSLDARGEKLFF	TGCGCCAGCAGCTTGGATGCCAGGGGGGAAAAACTGTTTTTT
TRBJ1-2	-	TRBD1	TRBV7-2	CASSRRIQGSYGYTF	TGTGCCAGCAGCCGTCGGATACAGGGGAGCTATGGCTACACCTTC
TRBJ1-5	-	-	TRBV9	CASSVSGADNQPQHF	TGTGCCAGCAGCGTATCAGGGGCCGACAATCAGCCCCAGCATTTT